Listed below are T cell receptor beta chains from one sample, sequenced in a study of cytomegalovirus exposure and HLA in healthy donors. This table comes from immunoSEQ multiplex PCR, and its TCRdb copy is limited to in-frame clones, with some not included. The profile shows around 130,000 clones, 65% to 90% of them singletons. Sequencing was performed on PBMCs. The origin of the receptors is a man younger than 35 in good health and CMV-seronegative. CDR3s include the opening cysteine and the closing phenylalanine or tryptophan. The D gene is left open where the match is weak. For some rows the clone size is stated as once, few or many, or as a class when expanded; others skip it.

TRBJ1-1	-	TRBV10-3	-	TGTGCCATCAGTGAGTCGGGGCGGGGACGCAGGGACACTGAAGCTTTCTTT	CAISESGRGRRDTEAFF
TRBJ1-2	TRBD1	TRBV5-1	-	TGCGCCAGCAGCTTGGTTCGGACAGGGGGCGCGGGCTACACCTTC	CASSLVRTGGAGYTF
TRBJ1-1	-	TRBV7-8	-	TGTGCCAGCAGCCACGCGAGGGAAGCTTTCTTT	CASSHAREAFF
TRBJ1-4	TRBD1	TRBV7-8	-	TGTGCCAGCAGCTTAGTGGGGACAGAAGAATATGCAACTAATGAAAAACTGTTTTTT	CASSLVGTEEYATNEKLFF
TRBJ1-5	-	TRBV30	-	TGTGCCTGGAGTAAAGGACAGACCAATCAGCCCCAGCATTTT	CAWSKGQTNQPQHF
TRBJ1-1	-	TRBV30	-	TGTGCCTGGAGGTCTCGAGGGAACACTGAAGCTTTCTTT	CAWRSRGNTEAFF
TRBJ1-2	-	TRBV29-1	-	TGCAGCGTTGAACTGGAAGGGGCCATGCAAGCTCTCTATGGCTACACCTTC	CSVELEGAMQALYGYTF
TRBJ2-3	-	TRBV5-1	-	TGCGCCAGCAGCCGATCCGACAGGTTCGGTACAGATACGCAGTATTTT	CASSRSDRFGTDTQYF
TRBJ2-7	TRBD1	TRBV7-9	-	TGTGCCAGCAGCGCCCGGGACAGTCCCTACGAGCAGTACTTC	CASSARDSPYEQYF
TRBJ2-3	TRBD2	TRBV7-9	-	TGTGCCAGCAGCTTAGGACGGGGGGGCATCCCAGATACGCAGTATTTT	CASSLGRGGIPDTQYF
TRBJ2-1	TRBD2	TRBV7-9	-	TGTGCCAGCAGCCACACCCTAGCGGGGAGCTCCTACAATGAGCAGTTCTTC	CASSHTLAGSSYNEQFF
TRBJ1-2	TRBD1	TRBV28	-	TGTGCCAGCAGACTAGGGGGCGGTGGCTACACCTTC	CASRLGGGGYTF
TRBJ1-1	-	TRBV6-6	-	TGTGCCAGCAGCTCGGGGGGAGACACTGAAGCTTTCTTT	CASSSGGDTEAFF
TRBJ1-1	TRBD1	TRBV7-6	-	TGTGCCAGCAGCCCGGTTAACAGGGGGGACACTGAAGCTTTCTTT	CASSPVNRGDTEAFF
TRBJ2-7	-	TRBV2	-	TGTGCCAGCAGCCTGGGCGTTTCCTACGAGCAGTACTTC	CASSLGVSYEQYF
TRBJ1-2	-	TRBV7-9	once	TGTGCCAGCAGCTTAGGTCAGGGGAGCTATGGCTACACCTTC	CASSLGQGSYGYTF
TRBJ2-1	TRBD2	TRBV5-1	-	TGCGCCAGCAGCCCGGGACTAGCGGGGGGGAATGAGCAGTTCTTC	CASSPGLAGGNEQFF
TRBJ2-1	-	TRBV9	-	TGTGCCAGCAGCGTTGCCACCGGGGCCTACAATGAGCAGTTCTTC	CASSVATGAYNEQFF
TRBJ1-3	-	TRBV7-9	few	TGTGCCAGCAGAGCAGGGGGAAACACCATATATTTT	CASRAGGNTIYF
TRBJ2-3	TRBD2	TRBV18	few	TGTGCCAGCTCGCTACTAGCGGGGATCACAGATACGCAGTATTTT	CASSLLAGITDTQYF
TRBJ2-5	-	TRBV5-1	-	TGCGCCAGCAGCTTCAGTTCAGAGACCCAGTACTTC	CASSFSSETQYF
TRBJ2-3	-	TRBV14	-	TGTGCCAGCAGCCAAGTTCGCGGATTTGGCACAGATACGCAGTATTTT	CASSQVRGFGTDTQYF
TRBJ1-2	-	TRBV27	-	TGTGCCAGCAATCCCTGGGGGGGGCCTCTTTATGGCTACACCTTC	CASNPWGGPLYGYTF
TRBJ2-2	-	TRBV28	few	TGTGCCAGCAGGACTGGGAACACCGGGGAGCTGTTTTTT	CASRTGNTGELFF
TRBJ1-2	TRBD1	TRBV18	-	TGTGCCAGCTCACCACCCGGTACAGGGGACAGTACAGGTCCCGGCTACACCTTC	CASSPPGTGDSTGPGYTF
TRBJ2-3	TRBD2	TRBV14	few	TGTGCCAGCAGCCACACGACTAGCGGGGGAACAGATACGCAGTATTTT	CASSHTTSGGTDTQYF
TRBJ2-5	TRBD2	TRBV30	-	TGTGCCTGGAGTTGGGGGGGTGGCCAAGAGACCCAGTACTTC	CAWSWGGGQETQYF
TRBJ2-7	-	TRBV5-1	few	TGCGCCAGCAGCTTGGAACCAGGGTACTCCTACGAGCAGTACTTC	CASSLEPGYSYEQYF
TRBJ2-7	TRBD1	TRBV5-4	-	TGTGCCACCCGGAACCGGGACAGCCTGTCCTACGAGCAGTACTTC	CATRNRDSLSYEQYF
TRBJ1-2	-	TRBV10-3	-	TGTGCCACCAGACCCGAGACTGAGGGCTACACCTTC	CATRPETEGYTF
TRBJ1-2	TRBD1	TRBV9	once	TGTGCCAGCAGGGGCACAGGGGGCCTTCGGGCGGGCTACACCTTC	CASRGTGGLRAGYTF
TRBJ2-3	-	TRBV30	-	TGTGCCTGGAGAAGAGTCCTCACAGATACGCAGTATTTT	CAWRRVLTDTQYF
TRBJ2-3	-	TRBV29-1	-	TGCAGCGTTGATTGGTCTCTTGGCGGGCCGACGGATACGCAGTATTTT	CSVDWSLGGPTDTQYF
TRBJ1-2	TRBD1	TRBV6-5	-	TGTGCCAGCAGTTACTCGGGACAGGGGAGGGACGGCTACACCTTC	CASSYSGQGRDGYTF
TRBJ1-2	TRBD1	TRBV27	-	TGTGCCAGCAGACGGCCTGGGGACAGTACTTATGGCTACACCTTC	CASRRPGDSTYGYTF
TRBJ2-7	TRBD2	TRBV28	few	TGTGCCAGCACGACTGCCAGCGGGGGCTCCTACGAGCAGTACTTC	CASTTASGGSYEQYF
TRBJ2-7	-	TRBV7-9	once	TGTGCCAGCAGCTTAGTCCTCTACGAGCAGTACTTC	CASSLVLYEQYF
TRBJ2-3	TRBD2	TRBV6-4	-	TGTGCCAGCAGTGACGGGCCTAGCGGGGGCACAGATACGCAGTATTTT	CASSDGPSGGTDTQYF
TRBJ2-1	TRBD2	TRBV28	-	TGTGCCAGCAGCACCGATGGAGCGGGGTACTACAATGAGCAGTTCTTC	CASSTDGAGYYNEQFF
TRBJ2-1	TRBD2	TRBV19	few	TGTGCCAGTAGTATAGTGGCGGGGGGGCGGCGTGAGCAGTTCTTC	CASSIVAGGRREQFF
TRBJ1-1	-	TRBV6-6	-	TGTGCCAGCAGTTACTCGACGGGCACTGAAGCTTTCTTT	CASSYSTGTEAFF